Listed below are T cell receptor beta chains from one sample, sequenced in a study of OX40 agonist ivuxolimab in advanced cancers. The method was immunoSEQ multiplex PCR; TCRdb's version includes in-frame clones alone and lacks a portion of them. The sample holds roughly 100,000 clones; around nine tenths are singletons and the top ten take around 1.5%. The input for sequencing was CD4+ or CD8+ T cells sorted from blood, taken in a trial of the OX40 agonist ivuxolimab. The receptors originated from an adult with an advanced solid tumor such as melanoma, head and neck, liver or kidney cancer. Both conserved end residues are part of each CDR3. D genes are given only for firm matches. Some rows mark clone size as missing; the rest say once, few, many or name a class of expanded clone.

V: TRBV6-5; J: TRBJ2-5; size: NA; D: NA; DNA: TGTGCCAGCAGTTACTCCGTCCCGCCCCAAGAGACCCAGTACTTC; CDR3: CASSYSVPPQETQYF
V: TRBV18; J: TRBJ1-5; size: NA; D: NA; DNA: TGTGCCAGCTCACCGGGCAGGGAGGGCAATCAGCCCCAGCATTTT; CDR3: CASSPGREGNQPQHF
V: TRBV7-6; J: TRBJ1-6; size: NA; D: TRBD1; DNA: TGTGCCAGCAGCTTAGAGATACAGGGGAATTCACCCCTCCACTTT; CDR3: CASSLEIQGNSPLHF
V: TRBV6-6; J: TRBJ1-5; size: NA; D: TRBD1; DNA: TGTGCCAGCAGCCTGGGACAGGAGGGTCAGCCCCAGCATTTT; CDR3: CASSLGQEGQPQHF
V: TRBV4-1; J: TRBJ2-2; size: NA; D: NA; DNA: TGCGCCAGCAGCCAAGGGGATAGGGACACCGGGGAGCTGTTTTTT; CDR3: CASSQGDRDTGELFF
V: TRBV11-3; J: TRBJ2-5; size: medium-sized; D: NA; DNA: TGTGCCAGCAGCTTAGTGGCGGGAGAGACCCAGTACTTC; CDR3: CASSLVAGETQYF
V: TRBV9; J: TRBJ2-7; size: NA; D: NA; DNA: TGTGCCAGCAGCGTAGGTGCACAGCTTTCCGAGCAGTACTTC; CDR3: CASSVGAQLSEQYF
V: TRBV5-5; J: TRBJ1-5; size: NA; D: NA; DNA: TGTGCCAGCAGCGACAGGAGCAATCAGCCCCAGCATTTT; CDR3: CASSDRSNQPQHF
V: TRBV19; J: TRBJ2-2; size: few; D: TRBD1; DNA: TGTGCCAGTAGTACACGACAGGGGAGCACCGGGGAGCTGTTTTTT; CDR3: CASSTRQGSTGELFF
V: TRBV2; J: TRBJ2-3; size: NA; D: NA; DNA: TGTGCCAGCATGGCTAGCACAGATACGCAGTATTTT; CDR3: CASMASTDTQYF
V: TRBV2; J: TRBJ2-4; size: NA; D: NA; DNA: TGTGCCATCACGGGTAGCGGCCGTCAGTACTTC; CDR3: CAITGSGRQYF
V: TRBV6-5; J: TRBJ2-7; size: NA; D: NA; DNA: TGTGCCAGCAGTTACAGTACCCCCCTGAGCCACGAGCAGTACTTC; CDR3: CASSYSTPLSHEQYF
V: TRBV29-1; J: TRBJ2-3; size: NA; D: NA; DNA: TGCAGCGTTCGAACAGATACGCAGTATTTT; CDR3: CSVRTDTQYF
V: TRBV4-2; J: TRBJ1-4; size: NA; D: NA; DNA: TGTGCCAGCAGCCGCCTGATGGGAGGGGGTAATGAAAAACTGTTTTTT; CDR3: CASSRLMGGGNEKLFF
V: TRBV5-1; J: TRBJ1-1; size: few; D: NA; DNA: TGCGCCAGCAGGCCTGAAGCGAACACTGAAGCTTTCTTT; CDR3: CASRPEANTEAFF
V: TRBV5-1; J: TRBJ2-7; size: NA; D: NA; DNA: TGCGCCAGCAGCTGGAACACCTACGAGCAGTACTTC; CDR3: CASSWNTYEQYF
V: TRBV28; J: TRBJ2-4; size: NA; D: NA; DNA: TGTGCCAGCAGCCCCATAGCGACCGGCATTCAGTACTTC; CDR3: CASSPIATGIQYF
V: TRBV7-2; J: TRBJ2-3; size: NA; D: NA; DNA: TGTGCCAGCAGAGGTACGAACAGTGGGACGCAGTATTTT; CDR3: CASRGTNSGTQYF
V: TRBV6-5; J: TRBJ1-1; size: NA; D: NA; DNA: TGTGCCAGCAGGTGGACGGGGAACACTGAAGCTTTCTTT; CDR3: CASRWTGNTEAFF
V: TRBV7-2; J: TRBJ1-4; size: NA; D: NA; DNA: TGTGCCAGCAGCCCGGACGTTTTTAATGAAAAACTGTTTTTT; CDR3: CASSPDVFNEKLFF
V: TRBV19; J: TRBJ2-5; size: NA; D: NA; DNA: TGTGCCAGTAGTGGCAGACAGGGGCGGGAGGAGACCCAGTACTTC; CDR3: CASSGRQGREETQYF
V: TRBV4-1; J: TRBJ2-3; size: NA; D: NA; DNA: TGCGCCAGCAGCCAAAAAGAGAGTAGGTCAGATACGCAGTATTTT; CDR3: CASSQKESRSDTQYF
V: TRBV7-5; J: TRBJ2-1; size: NA; D: NA; DNA: TGTGTCAGAAGCTTAAACCGAGCCCCACAAGGGGGCAATGAGCAGTTCTTC; CDR3: CVRSLNRAPQGGNEQFF
V: TRBV15; J: TRBJ2-7; size: NA; D: TRBD1; DNA: TGTGCCACCAAGTCCGGGACAGGCGATGAGCAGTACTTC; CDR3: CATKSGTGDEQYF
V: TRBV7-2; J: TRBJ2-5; size: NA; D: TRBD2; DNA: TGTGCCAGCAGCTTTTCGACTAGCGGGAGGGGTGAGACCCAGTACTTC; CDR3: CASSFSTSGRGETQYF
V: TRBV19; J: TRBJ2-7; size: NA; D: TRBD1; DNA: TGTGCCAGTGGTATGGGACAGGCCTACGAGCAGTACTTC; CDR3: CASGMGQAYEQYF
V: TRBV5-5; J: TRBJ1-1; size: NA; D: TRBD1; DNA: TGTGCCAGCAGCTTGACAGGGGCCACTGAAGCTTTCTTT; CDR3: CASSLTGATEAFF
V: TRBV5-5; J: TRBJ2-5; size: NA; D: NA; DNA: TGTGCCAGCAGCTTGCAGGGGACGATTCAAGAGACCCAGTACTTC; CDR3: CASSLQGTIQETQYF
V: TRBV15; J: TRBJ2-5; size: NA; D: TRBD2; DNA: TGTGCCACCAGCAGAGGACAGCGGGGGGCGGGAGAGACCCAGTACTTC; CDR3: CATSRGQRGAGETQYF
V: TRBV7-8; J: TRBJ2-1; size: NA; D: NA; DNA: TGTGCCAGCAGCGTGGAGGAGGGTGCGTACAATGAGCAGTTCTTC; CDR3: CASSVEEGAYNEQFF
V: TRBV7-6; J: TRBJ2-7; size: few; D: NA; DNA: TGTGCCAGCAGCCTCACCCCATACGAGCAGTACTTC; CDR3: CASSLTPYEQYF
V: TRBV7-2; J: TRBJ1-2; size: NA; D: TRBD1; DNA: TGTGCCAGCAGCTTACCGGACAGGGGAATAAGTAACTATGGCTACACCTTC; CDR3: CASSLPDRGISNYGYTF
V: TRBV7-2; J: TRBJ2-1; size: NA; D: NA; DNA: TGTGCCAGCAGCTCCCAGGTGGCGGGGAGCTCCTACAATGAGCAGTTCTTC; CDR3: CASSSQVAGSSYNEQFF
V: TRBV7-6; J: TRBJ2-7; size: once; D: TRBD1; DNA: TGTGCCAGCAGCTTAGCCCGGGGACAGGGATTGGACGAGCAGTACTTC; CDR3: CASSLARGQGLDEQYF
V: TRBV7-7; J: TRBJ2-1; size: NA; D: NA; DNA: TGTGCTAGCAGCTCCGAGGGCGATGAGCAGTTCTTC; CDR3: CASSSEGDEQFF
V: TRBV9; J: TRBJ2-7; size: NA; D: NA; DNA: TGTGCCAGCAGCCCCCGGTCCTCAGGCTCCTACGAGCAGTACTTC; CDR3: CASSPRSSGSYEQYF
V: TRBV7-9; J: TRBJ2-4; size: NA; D: NA; DNA: TGTGCCAGCAGCGCCGATCACATTCAGTACTTC; CDR3: CASSADHIQYF
V: TRBV13; J: TRBJ2-3; size: NA; D: TRBD2; DNA: TGTGCCAGCAGCCCGGGACTAGCGGGAAGATATACGCAGTATTTT; CDR3: CASSPGLAGRYTQYF
V: TRBV19; J: TRBJ2-3; size: NA; D: TRBD2; DNA: TGTGCCAGCTCCCCAGGACTAGCGGCCACAGATACGCAGTATTTT; CDR3: CASSPGLAATDTQYF
V: TRBV9; J: TRBJ1-4; size: NA; D: TRBD1; DNA: TGTGCCAGCAGCCTAGGACAGGGCGGCGAAAAACTGTTTTTT; CDR3: CASSLGQGGEKLFF
V: TRBV6-6; J: TRBJ2-7; size: NA; D: NA; DNA: TGTGCCAGCAGTTACTCTATAGCCTACGAGCAGTACTTC; CDR3: CASSYSIAYEQYF
V: TRBV9; J: TRBJ2-5; size: NA; D: TRBD1; DNA: TGTGCCAGCAGCGTAGTTAGGGTGGGGACAGGGTACGAGACCCAGTACTTC; CDR3: CASSVVRVGTGYETQYF
V: TRBV6-5; J: TRBJ1-2; size: once; D: NA; DNA: TGTGCCAGCGGCAAAGGGACGGGAGGAACGTATGGCTACACCTTC; CDR3: CASGKGTGGTYGYTF
V: TRBV6-5; J: TRBJ1-5; size: NA; D: NA; DNA: TGTGCCAGCATGGAAACCCTAAGGAATCAGCCCCAGCATTTT; CDR3: CASMETLRNQPQHF
V: TRBV5-4; J: TRBJ2-5; size: NA; D: NA; DNA: TGTGCCAGCAGCCCAGGGAAAGAGACCCAGTACTTC; CDR3: CASSPGKETQYF